One sample yielded the 20 T cell receptor beta chains listed below, sequenced in a study of breast tumors, draining lymph nodes, adjacent tissues. TCRdb reanalysed the multiplex PCR reads using MiXCR and keeps one entry per CDR3 protein. The sample carries tens of thousands of distinct CDR3 sequences, roughly 20% recorded once. Breast cancer patients provided tissue from their axillary draining lymph nodes. The sample was axillary lymph node tissue. Every receptor here comes from a female donor with breast cancer. Some clones in this sample may be carry-over from other donors' samples.

This chain's CDR3 is CASSLARRNTEAFF. DNA of the CDR3: TGTGCCAGCAGTTTAGCCCGGAGGAACACTGAAGCTTTCTTT. The chain has TRBV12-3 or TRBV12-4 and TRBJ1-1; no clear D gene. This CDR3 region has 14 residues. V was trimmed by 0 bases and J by 1 base, leaving 6 bases between them.

This clonotype was picked up many times. V and J are TRBV6-6 and TRBJ1-6, with a tentative D call TRBD1 (6 bases). The CDR3 is 14 residues long. Trimming pared 7 bases from V and 4 bases from J, leaving 11 bases between. CDR1 MNHNY and CDR2 SVGAGI come from the germline V gene (reference sequence). CDR3 sequence reads: CASIGDTYNSPLHF. CDR3 nucleotide sequence: TGTGCCAGCATTGGGGACACTTATAATTCACCCCTCCACTTT.

In this sample, this clonotype turned up many times. The chain is built from TRBV19 and TRBJ1-3; unclear D gene. Per germline, CDR1 LNHDA and CDR2 SQIVND (reference sequence). The germline V and J ends were trimmed by 9 bases and 4 bases, with 10 bases remaining between them. This CDR3 is 12 amino acids long. The DNA for the CDR3 is TGTGCCAGCTCCTCAACGGGAAACACCATATATTTT. It encodes CASSSTGNTIYF.

This clonotype has ten or more counts. The chain recombines TRBV7-3 with TRBJ2-3; maybe TRBD2 (7 bases). CDR1 SGHTA and CDR2 FQGTGA come from the germline V gene. The CDR3 is 13 amino acids. V was pared by 6 bases and J by 4 bases, with 11 bases between. CDR3 nucleotide sequence: TGTGCCAGCAGGGGGGGGGGCGCAGATACGCAGTATTTT. Its translation: CASRGGGADTQYF.

This clonotype has at least ten counts. V is TRBV7-2 and J is TRBJ2-5; D is undetermined. This CDR3 spans 11 amino acids. CDR1 SGHTA and CDR2 FQGNSA come from the germline V gene. V was pared by 3 bases and J by 5 bases, with 4 bases between. The CDR3 nucleotides are TGTGCCAGCAGCTTTGATGAGACCCAGTACTTC. This sequence encodes CASSFDETQYF. Filled out from reference TRBV7-2 and TRBJ2-5, the complete variable domain reads GAGVSQSPSNKVTEKGKDVELRCDPISGHTALYWYRQSLGQGLEFLIYFQGNSAPDKSGLPSDRFSAERTGGSVSTLTIQRTQQEDSAVYLCASSFDETQYFGPGTRLLVL.

This clonotype showed up many times. The V and J genes are TRBV7-6 and TRBJ2-3; 10 positions agree with TRBD2. This CDR3 spans 18 amino acids. Trimming at V came to 2 bases and at J to 6 bases, leaving 14 bases not matched to a gene. Per germline, CDR1 SGHVS and CDR2 FNYEAQ. DNA of the CDR3: TGTGCCAGCAGCTTACGGGGCGGGGGACTAGCGAAGCCGGATACGCAGTATTTT. This gives the protein CASSLRGGGLAKPDTQYF.

A note on this clonotype: It may be a read error: a sequence one base away is much more abundant. The genes are TRBV15 and TRBJ2-5; tentatively, D is TRBD1 (6 bases). The germline V gene encodes CDR1 LNHNV and CDR2 YYDKDF (reference sequence). This CDR3 has 16 residues. Trimming removed 2 bases from V and 3 bases from J, with 16 bases in between. The CDR3 nucleotides read TGTGCCACCAGCAGACCCCAGACAGGCTCAAAAGAGACCCAGTACTTC. Encoded protein: CATSRPQTGSKETQYF.

This clonotype came up once. One base away lies a much larger clone, so this may be a sequencing read error. The V call is TRBV19, the J call TRBJ2-3; no reliable D call. In germline, CDR1 is LNHDA, CDR2 SQIVND (reference sequence). The CDR3 has 13 residues. The CDR3 region is CASCIGPNSRQYF. Written as DNA, the CDR3 is TGTGCCAGTTGTATCGGACCCAACAGCCGGCAGTATTTT.

About this clonotype itself: A read error is possible here, since a much larger clone lies one base away. This chain links TRBV7-9 with TRBJ2-1; possibly TRBD1 for D (6 bases). The germline V gene encodes CDR1 SEHNR and CDR2 FQNEAQ (reference sequence). This CDR3 spans 16 amino acids. As DNA, the CDR3 is TGTGCCAGCAGCGGACCTCAGGGGAGCTCCCACAATGAGCAGTTCTTC. Protein product: CASSGPQGSSHNEQFF.

Notes on this clonotype: One base away lies a much larger clone, so this may be a sequencing read error. This chain joins TRBV6-2 or TRBV6-3 and TRBJ2-1, with 7 bases identical to TRBD2. The CDR3 length is 16 residues. Germline CDR1 MNHEY, CDR2 SVGEGT. Trimming at V came to 5 bases and at J to 4 bases, leaving 11 bases not matched to a gene. This CDR3 reads CASSPSGTTGYNEQFF. The CDR3 DNA sequence: TGTGCCAGCAGTCCAAGCGGGACCACGGGGTACAATGAGCAGTTCTTC.

Remarks on this clonotype: The missing conserved phenylalanine or tryptophan at the end of this CDR3 makes a read error likely. The V call is TRBV20-1, the J call TRBJ2-1; 8 bases fit TRBD2. The junction had 20 bases not matched to a gene; V was cut back by 5 bases and J by 8 bases. The CDR3 length is 17 residues. Per germline, CDR1 DFQATT and CDR2 SNEGSKA (reference sequence). CDR3 amino acids: CSARSGKLPGGRDEQFL. The CDR3 coding sequence is TGCAGTGCTCGTAGCGGGAAACTACCTGGAGGCCGCGATGAGCAGTTCCTC.

This clonotype was seen repeatedly, ten times or more. Written as DNA, the CDR3 is TGTGCCAGCAGGTTCGAGGGTGAGGGCTACACCTTC. Amino acids: CASRFEGEGYTF. J is TRBJ1-2 and V is TRBV7-9; no firm D call. Germline V gene sequence: CDR1 SEHNR, CDR2 FQNEAQ (reference sequence). This CDR3 is built from 12 residues. V was clipped by 6 bases and J by 8 bases, with 13 bases between them.

The rearrangement uses TRBV4-1 and TRBJ2-5; a weak D match, TRBD2 (5 bases). Germline loops: CDR1 MGHRA, CDR2 YSYEKL. V was clipped by 0 bases and J by 4 bases, with 27 bases between them. This CDR3 comprises 20 residues. The CDR3 loop is CASSQEGQVGGAFYRETQYF. The CDR3 DNA reads TGCGCCAGCAGCCAAGAAGGCCAGGTTGGAGGCGCGTTTTATAGAGAGACCCAGTACTTC.

In this sample, this clonotype turned up many times. The CDR3 DNA reads TGTGCCATCAGTGAGACAGGGGTGCATGGCTACACCTTC. Translated: CAISETGVHGYTF. The chain uses TRBV10-3 and TRBJ1-2, with 7 bases identical to TRBD1. This CDR3 has 13 amino acids. V was clipped by 2 bases and J by 6 bases; unmatched bases: 3. Germline V gene sequence: CDR1 ENHRY, CDR2 SYGVKD.

Worth noting for this clonotype: This may stem from a read error, because a much larger clone lies one nucleotide away. CDR3 residues: CASSQERVNEQFF. The CDR3 DNA follows: TGTGCCAGCAGCCAGGAAAGGGTCAATGAGCAGTTCTTC. The chain couples TRBV6-1 to TRBJ2-1; D remains ambiguous. The CDR3 runs to 13 residues. The V end was cut by 6 bases, the J end by 6 bases, with 12 bases between. Germline CDR1 is MNHNS and CDR2 is SASEGT.

A few counts support this clonotype. The chain recombines TRBV28 with TRBJ2-5; 7 positions match TRBD1. The CDR3 loop spans 14 amino acids. V lost 6 bases and J lost 4; bases outside the gene matches: 8. Germline assignment: CDR1 MDHEN and CDR2 SYDVKM. DNA of the CDR3: TGTGCCAGCAGCCCTAGACAGGGCCGAGAGACCCAGTACTTC. Translating it yields CASSPRQGRETQYF.

This clonotype was seen ten or more times. The rearrangement joins TRBV7-2 to TRBJ2-1; D gene unclear. The V and J ends lost 6 bases and 0 bases respectively, with 15 bases between them. The CDR3 has 16 amino acids. CDR1 and CDR2 (germline): SGHTA, FQGNSA. CDR3 DNA: TGTGCCAGCAGTTACGCTCCGTCAAGCTCCTACAATGAGCAGTTCTTC. Its protein product is CASSYAPSSSYNEQFF.

On this clonotype itself: Its ends do not fully match the called genes, so a read error is possible. This chain links TRBV3-1 with TRBJ2-5, with D uncertain. Germline V gene data show CDR1 as LGHDT and CDR2 as YNNKEL (reference sequence). The CDR3 is made up of 17 amino acids. CDR3 nucleotides: TGTGCCAGAAGCCAAGGCTGGGTAGGAAGCACCCAAGAGACCCAGTACTTC. It encodes CARSQGWVGSTQETQYF.

This clonotype was recorded at least ten times. The chain couples TRBV29-1 to TRBJ2-3, with TRBD1 as a possible D gene (5 bases). The V end was cut by 2 bases, the J end by 4 bases, with 13 bases between. Germline lookup yields CDR1 SQVTM and CDR2 ANQGSEA. The CDR3 covers 14 residues. The DNA for the CDR3 is TGCAGCGTTGAATTTCCGGCAGGGTCAGATACGCAGTATTTT. It yields the protein CSVEFPAGSDTQYF.

At least ten counts were recorded for this clonotype. This chain joins TRBV7-9 and TRBJ2-2, with a weak D call TRBD2 (6 bases). The CDR3 contains 18 residues. The V gene's germline CDR1 is SEHNR and CDR2 FQNEAQ (reference sequence). V was cut by 1 base and J by 0 bases, with 15 bases left in between. For the CDR3, the DNA is TGTGCCAGCAGCTTAGAGATGGGAGGATTCGCGAACACCGGGGAGCTGTTTTTT. Its translation is CASSLEMGGFANTGELFF.